Reported below is one TCR beta chain. Antigen specificity is unknown. RNA transcripts were the template for amplifying TCR beta CDR3 regions. The HTBI set primed first-round TCR CDR3 RT-PCR. TCRdb called the multiplex PCR reads again in MiXCR, with one record for every CDR3 protein. The table records 540,000 or so distinct CDR3 sequences, roughly 46% of them present only once. The data were taken from a study of T cells in Graves' hyperthyroidism and ophthalmopathy. Points from the study as a whole: Blood also contained most expanded thyroid clonotypes above 0.001. Ophthalmopathy was distinguished from stable hyperthyroidism by 13 V-J signatures.

Diagnostic assessment was based on clinical symptoms, serum thyroxine and TRAb, thyroid ultrasound and orbital computed tomography. The germline V gene has CDR1 SGHTA and CDR2 FQGNSA. The CDR3 is 15 residues long. The V end lost 2 bases, the J end lost 9 bases, and 14 bases lay between the germline ends. V gene TRBV7-2 combines with J gene TRBJ1-6; a weak D match, TRBD1 (5 bases). This receptor was taken from an adult woman with Graves' disease, either hyperthyroidism or ophthalmopathy (not recorded which). What was sequenced was peripheral blood or thyroid tissue (not recorded which). The CDR3 nucleotides are TGTGCCAGCAGCTTATCACTAGGGGAAGGTTCACCCCTCCACTTT. It yields the protein CASSLSLGEGSPLHF.